This T cell receptor beta chain was sequenced for a study of cytomegalovirus exposure and HLA in healthy donors. Those who donated were healthy bone marrow donors. Use of 60 Vbeta and 13 Jbeta primers characterized the PCR. TCRdb's table, derived via immunoSEQ multiplex PCR, lists solely in-frame clones and lacks some. The sample lists approximately 180,000 clones, over 70% occurring once. This TCR was recovered from a male donor in good health and CMV-seronegative. Sequenced material: PBMCs.

The CDR3 region has the DNA TGTGCCAGCAGCCTCAGGGGACAGGACGGGGAGCTGTTTTTT. Its protein is CASSLRGQDGELFF. V usage is TRBV5-8 and J usage is TRBJ2-2, with 8 bases identical to TRBD1. Germline V gives CDR1 SGHTS, CDR2 YDEGEE. The CDR3 runs to 14 residues. J was trimmed by 7 bases and V by 4 bases; bases with no gene match: 6.